This T cell receptor beta chain was captured by sequencing in a study of T cell responses to AZD1222 COVID-19 vaccine. Overall study: Second doses were pooled across both intervals (about 4 or about 12 weeks).

Broader study findings: Close to half of all spike-specific TCRs reportedly target regions of the variants that are unmutated. Clonal diversity was possibly underestimated, and white British individuals and females predominated among donors. Baseline testing showed seropositivity in only six AZD1222 recipients.

This clone was found a few times. Its antigen remains unknown. The V segment lost 1 base and the J segment 7 bases; nucleotides outside the gene matches: 9. CDR1 is MGHRA and CDR2 is YSYEKL in the germline V gene. The CDR3 consists of 17 residues. Assay: immunoSEQ multiplex PCR; the TCRdb copy retains only in-frame clones and omits some. The sample has over 110,000 clones, roughly 91% seen once. This chain uses TRBV4-1 with TRBJ2-1; 11 bases line up with TRBD2. The sequencing here drew on peripheral blood, taken on day 0 of AZD1222 vaccination. The receptor was derived from an adult in good health. The CDR3 loop is CASSQGSWLAGGNEQFF. The CDR3 DNA reads TGCGCCAGCAGCCAAGGATCGTGGCTAGCGGGAGGAAATGAGCAGTTCTTC.